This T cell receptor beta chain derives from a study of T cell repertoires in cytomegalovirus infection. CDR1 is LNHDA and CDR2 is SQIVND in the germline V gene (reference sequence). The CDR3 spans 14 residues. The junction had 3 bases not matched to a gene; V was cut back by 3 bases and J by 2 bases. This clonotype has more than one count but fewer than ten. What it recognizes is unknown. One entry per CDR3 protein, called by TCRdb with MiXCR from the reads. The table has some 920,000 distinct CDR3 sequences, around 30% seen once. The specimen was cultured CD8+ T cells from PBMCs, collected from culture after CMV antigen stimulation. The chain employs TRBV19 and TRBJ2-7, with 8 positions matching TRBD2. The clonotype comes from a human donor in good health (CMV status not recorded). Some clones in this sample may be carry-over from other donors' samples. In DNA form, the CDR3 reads TGTGCCAGTAGTATCACCGGGAGGGCCTACGAGCAGTACTTC. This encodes CASSITGRAYEQYF.